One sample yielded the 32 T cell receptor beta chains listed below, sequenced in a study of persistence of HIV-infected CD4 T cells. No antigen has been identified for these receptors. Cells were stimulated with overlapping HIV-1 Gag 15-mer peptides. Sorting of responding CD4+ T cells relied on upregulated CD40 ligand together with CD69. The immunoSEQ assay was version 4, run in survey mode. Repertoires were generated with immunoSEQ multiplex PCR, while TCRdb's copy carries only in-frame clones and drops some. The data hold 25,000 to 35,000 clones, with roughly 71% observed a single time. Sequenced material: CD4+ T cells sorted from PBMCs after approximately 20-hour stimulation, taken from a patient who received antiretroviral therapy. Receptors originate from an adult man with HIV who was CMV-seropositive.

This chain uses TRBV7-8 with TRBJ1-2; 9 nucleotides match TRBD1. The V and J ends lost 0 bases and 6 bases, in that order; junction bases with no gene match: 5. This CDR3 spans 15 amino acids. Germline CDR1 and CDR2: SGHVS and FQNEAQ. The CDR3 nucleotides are TGTGCCAGCAGCTTAGCGGGACAGGGCGGTCATGGCTACACCTTC. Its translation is CASSLAGQGGHGYTF.

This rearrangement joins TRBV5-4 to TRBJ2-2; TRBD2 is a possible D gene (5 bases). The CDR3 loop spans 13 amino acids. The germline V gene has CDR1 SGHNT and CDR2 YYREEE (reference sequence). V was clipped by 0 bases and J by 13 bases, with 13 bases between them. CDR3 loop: CASSLEQLGGLFF. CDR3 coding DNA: TGTGCCAGCAGCTTGGAACAGCTTGGAGGGCTGTTTTTT.

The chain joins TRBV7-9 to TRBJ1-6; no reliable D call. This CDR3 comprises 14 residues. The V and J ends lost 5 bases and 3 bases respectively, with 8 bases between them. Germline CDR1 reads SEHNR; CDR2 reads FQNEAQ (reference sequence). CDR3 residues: CASSPAGYNSPLHF. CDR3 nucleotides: TGTGCCAGCAGCCCCGCGGGCTATAATTCACCCCTCCACTTT. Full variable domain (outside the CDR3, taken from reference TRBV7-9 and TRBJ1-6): DTGVSQNPRHKITKRGQNVTFRCDPISEHNRLYWYRQTLGQGPEFLTYFQNEAQLEKSRLLSDRFSAERPKGSFSTLEIQRTEQGDSAMYLCASSPAGYNSPLHFGNGTRLTVT.

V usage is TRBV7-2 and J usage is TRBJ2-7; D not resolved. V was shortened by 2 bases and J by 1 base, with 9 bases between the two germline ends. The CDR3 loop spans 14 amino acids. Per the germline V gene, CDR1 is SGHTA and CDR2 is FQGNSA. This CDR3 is CASSLKGGSYEQYF. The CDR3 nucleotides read TGTGCCAGCAGCTTAAAAGGCGGTTCCTACGAGCAGTACTTC.

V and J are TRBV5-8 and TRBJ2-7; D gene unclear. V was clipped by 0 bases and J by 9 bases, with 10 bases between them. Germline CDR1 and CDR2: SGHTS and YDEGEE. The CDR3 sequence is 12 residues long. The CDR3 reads CASSLVKTRQYF. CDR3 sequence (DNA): TGTGCCAGCAGCTTGGTTAAAACAAGGCAGTACTTC.

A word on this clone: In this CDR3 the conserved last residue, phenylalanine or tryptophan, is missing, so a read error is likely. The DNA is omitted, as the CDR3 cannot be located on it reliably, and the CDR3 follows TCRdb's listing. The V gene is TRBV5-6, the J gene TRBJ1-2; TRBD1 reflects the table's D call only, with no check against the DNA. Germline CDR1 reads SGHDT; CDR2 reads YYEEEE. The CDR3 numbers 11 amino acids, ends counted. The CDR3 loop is CASSLGAAPVL.

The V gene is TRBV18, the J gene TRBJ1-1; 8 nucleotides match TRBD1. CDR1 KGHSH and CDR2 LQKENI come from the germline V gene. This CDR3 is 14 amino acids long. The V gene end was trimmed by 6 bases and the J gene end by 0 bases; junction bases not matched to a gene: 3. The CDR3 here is CASSRDRLNTEAFF. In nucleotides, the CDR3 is TGTGCCAGCTCCCGGGACAGGCTGAACACTGAAGCTTTCTTT.

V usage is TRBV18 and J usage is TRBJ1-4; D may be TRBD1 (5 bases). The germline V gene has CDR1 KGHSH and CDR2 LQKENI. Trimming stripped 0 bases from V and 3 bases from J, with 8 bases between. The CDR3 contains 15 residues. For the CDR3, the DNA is TGTGCCAGCTCACCACCGGGACGGTCTAATGAAAAACTGTTTTTT. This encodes CASSPPGRSNEKLFF.

The CDR3 loop is CATSRDRVAEAFF. The CDR3 DNA is TGTGCCACCAGCAGAGATCGGGTGGCTGAAGCTTTCTTT. J is TRBJ1-1 and V is TRBV15; D is undetermined. This CDR3 region has 13 residues. V dropped 0 bases and J dropped 6 bases, with 8 bases sitting between them. Germline values: CDR1 LNHNV, CDR2 YYDKDF (reference sequence).

The CDR3 DNA is TGCAGTGCTAGTCGGGCAGCGGGGGTCTCCTACGAGCAGTACTTC. This translates into CSASRAAGVSYEQYF. This chain connects TRBV20-1 to TRBJ2-7; 8 positions match TRBD2. CDR3 length: 15 residues. Per the germline V gene, CDR1 is DFQATT and CDR2 is SNEGSKA (reference sequence). V shed 3 bases and J 0 bases; nucleotides not matched to a gene: 7.

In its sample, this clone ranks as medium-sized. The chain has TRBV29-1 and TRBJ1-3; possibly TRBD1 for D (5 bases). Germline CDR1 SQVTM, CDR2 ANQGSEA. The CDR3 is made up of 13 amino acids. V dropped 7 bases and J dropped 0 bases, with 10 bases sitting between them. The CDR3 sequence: CSAMGPSGNTIYF. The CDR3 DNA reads TGCAGCGCGATGGGGCCCTCTGGAAACACCATATATTTT.

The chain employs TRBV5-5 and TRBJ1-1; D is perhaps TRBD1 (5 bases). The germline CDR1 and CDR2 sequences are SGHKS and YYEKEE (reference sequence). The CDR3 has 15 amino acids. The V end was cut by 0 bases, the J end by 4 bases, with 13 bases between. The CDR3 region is CASSLAGGPGTEAFF. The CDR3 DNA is TGTGCCAGCAGCTTGGCTGGGGGTCCTGGCACTGAAGCTTTCTTT.

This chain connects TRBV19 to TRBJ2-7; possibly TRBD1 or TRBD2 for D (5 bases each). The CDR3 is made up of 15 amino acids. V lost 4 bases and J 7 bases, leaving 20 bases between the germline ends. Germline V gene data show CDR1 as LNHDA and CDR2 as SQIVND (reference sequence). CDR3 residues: CASSTQTGPTMEQYF. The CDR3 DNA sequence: TGTGCCAGTAGTACCCAGACGGGGCCAACCATGGAGCAGTACTTC.

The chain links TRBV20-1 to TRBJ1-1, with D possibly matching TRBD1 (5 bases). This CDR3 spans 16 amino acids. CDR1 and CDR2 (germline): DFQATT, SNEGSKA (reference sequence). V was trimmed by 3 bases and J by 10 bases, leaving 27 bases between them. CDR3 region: CSASPGRHRPSGGAFF. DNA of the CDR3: TGCAGTGCTAGTCCGGGCCGACACAGGCCTTCAGGTGGAGCTTTCTTT.

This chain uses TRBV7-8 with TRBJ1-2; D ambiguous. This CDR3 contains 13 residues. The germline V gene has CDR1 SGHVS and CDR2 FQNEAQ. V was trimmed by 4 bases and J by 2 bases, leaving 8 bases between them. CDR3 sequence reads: CASSSEFNYGYTF. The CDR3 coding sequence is TGTGCCAGCAGCTCAGAGTTCAACTATGGCTACACCTTC.

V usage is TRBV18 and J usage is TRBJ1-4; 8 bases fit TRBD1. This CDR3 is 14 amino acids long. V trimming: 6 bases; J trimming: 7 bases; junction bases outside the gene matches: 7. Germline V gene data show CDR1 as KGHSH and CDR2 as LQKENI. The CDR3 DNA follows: TGTGCCAGCTCTCCGACAGGGGTTGGTGAAAAACTGTTTTTT. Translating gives CASSPTGVGEKLFF.

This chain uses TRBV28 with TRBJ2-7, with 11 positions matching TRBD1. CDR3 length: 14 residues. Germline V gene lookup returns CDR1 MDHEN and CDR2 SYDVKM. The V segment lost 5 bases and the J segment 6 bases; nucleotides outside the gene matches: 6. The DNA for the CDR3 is TGTGCCAGCAGTACAGGACAGGGGGCGGGCGAGCAGTACTTC. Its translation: CASSTGQGAGEQYF.

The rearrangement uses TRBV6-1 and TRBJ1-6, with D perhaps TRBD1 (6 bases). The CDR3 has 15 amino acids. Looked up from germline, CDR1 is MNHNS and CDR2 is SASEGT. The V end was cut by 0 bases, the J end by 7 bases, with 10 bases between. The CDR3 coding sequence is TGTGCCAGCAGTGAAGCTACGACAGGCAATTCACCCCTCCACTTT. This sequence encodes CASSEATTGNSPLHF.

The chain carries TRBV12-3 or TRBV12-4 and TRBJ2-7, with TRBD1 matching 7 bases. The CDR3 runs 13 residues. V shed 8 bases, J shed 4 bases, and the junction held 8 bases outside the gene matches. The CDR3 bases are TGTGCCAGCTCAGAAGGGGGCATTTACGAGCAGTACTTC. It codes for CASSEGGIYEQYF.

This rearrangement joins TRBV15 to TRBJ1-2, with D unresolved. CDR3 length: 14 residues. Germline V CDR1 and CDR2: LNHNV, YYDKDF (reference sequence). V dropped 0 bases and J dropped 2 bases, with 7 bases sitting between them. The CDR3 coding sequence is TGTGCCACCAGCAGAGAACTTGGGAACTATGGCTACACCTTC. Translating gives CATSRELGNYGYTF.

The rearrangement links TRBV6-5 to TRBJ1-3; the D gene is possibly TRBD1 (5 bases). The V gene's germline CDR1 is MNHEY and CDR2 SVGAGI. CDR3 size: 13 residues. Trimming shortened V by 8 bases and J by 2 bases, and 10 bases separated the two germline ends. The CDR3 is CASGGLAGNTIYF. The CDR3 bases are TGTGCCAGCGGGGGGTTGGCTGGAAACACCATATATTTT.

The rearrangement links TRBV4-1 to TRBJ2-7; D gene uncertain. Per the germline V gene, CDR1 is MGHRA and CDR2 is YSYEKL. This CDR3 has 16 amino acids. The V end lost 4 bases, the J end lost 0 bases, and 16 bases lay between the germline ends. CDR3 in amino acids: CASSPSEASASYEQYF. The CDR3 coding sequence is TGCGCCAGCAGCCCAAGCGAGGCCAGTGCCTCCTACGAGCAGTACTTC.

The CDR3: CASSLGTGGYTF. The CDR3 nucleotides are TGCGCCAGCAGCTTGGGGACGGGGGGCTACACCTTC. The chain recombines TRBV5-1 with TRBJ1-2; D unclear. V was trimmed by 0 bases and J by 8 bases, leaving 8 bases between them. Germline-derived CDR1 and CDR2 are SGHRS and YFSETQ. The CDR3 is 12 residues long.

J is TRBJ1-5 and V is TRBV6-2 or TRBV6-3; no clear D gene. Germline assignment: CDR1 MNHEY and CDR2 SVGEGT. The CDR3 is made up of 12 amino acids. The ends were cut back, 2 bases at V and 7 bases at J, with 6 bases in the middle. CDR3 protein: CASSYTAQPQHF. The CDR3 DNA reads TGTGCCAGCAGTTACACAGCCCAGCCCCAGCATTTT.

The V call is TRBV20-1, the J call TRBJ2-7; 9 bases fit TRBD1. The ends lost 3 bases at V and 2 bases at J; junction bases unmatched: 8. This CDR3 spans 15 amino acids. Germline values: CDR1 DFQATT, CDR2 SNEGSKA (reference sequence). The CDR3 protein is CSASLRGTGTYEQYF. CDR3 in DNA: TGCAGTGCTAGTCTTCGGGGGACAGGGACCTACGAGCAGTACTTC.

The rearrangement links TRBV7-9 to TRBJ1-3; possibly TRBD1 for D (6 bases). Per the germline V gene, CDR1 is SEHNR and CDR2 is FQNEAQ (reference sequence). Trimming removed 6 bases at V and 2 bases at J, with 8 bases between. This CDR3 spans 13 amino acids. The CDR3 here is CASRGGAGNTIYF. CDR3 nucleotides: TGTGCCAGCAGAGGGGGGGCTGGAAACACCATATATTTT. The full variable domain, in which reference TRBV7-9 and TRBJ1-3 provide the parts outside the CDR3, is DTGVSQNPRHKITKRGQNVTFRCDPISEHNRLYWYRQTLGQGPEFLTYFQNEAQLEKSRLLSDRFSAERPKGSFSTLEIQRTEQGDSAMYLCASRGGAGNTIYFGEGSWLTVV.

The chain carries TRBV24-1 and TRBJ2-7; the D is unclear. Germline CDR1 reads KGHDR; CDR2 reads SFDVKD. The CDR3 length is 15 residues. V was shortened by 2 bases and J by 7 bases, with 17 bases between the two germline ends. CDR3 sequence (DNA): TGTGCCACCAGTGATTCAGGTTACCGAGGCGAAGAGCAGTACTTC. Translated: CATSDSGYRGEEQYF.

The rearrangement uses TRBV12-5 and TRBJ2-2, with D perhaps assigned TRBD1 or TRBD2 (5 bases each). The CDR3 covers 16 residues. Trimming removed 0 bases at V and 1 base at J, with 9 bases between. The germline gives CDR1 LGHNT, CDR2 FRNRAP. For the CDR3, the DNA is TGTGCTAGTGGTTTGGTACTGGGGGAGAACACCGGGGAGCTGTTTTTT. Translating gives CASGLVLGENTGELFF.

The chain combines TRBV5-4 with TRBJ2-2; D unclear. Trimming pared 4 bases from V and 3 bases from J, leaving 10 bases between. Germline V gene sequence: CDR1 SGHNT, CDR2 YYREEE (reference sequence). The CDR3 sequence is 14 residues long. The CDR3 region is CASSRDSHTGELFF. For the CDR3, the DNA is TGTGCCAGCAGCCGCGACTCCCACACCGGGGAGCTGTTTTTT.

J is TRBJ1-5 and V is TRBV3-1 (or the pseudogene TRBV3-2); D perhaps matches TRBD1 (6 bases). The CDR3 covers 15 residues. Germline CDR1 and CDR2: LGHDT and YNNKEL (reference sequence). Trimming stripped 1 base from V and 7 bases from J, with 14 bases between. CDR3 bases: TGTGCCAGCAGCCAAGGACCGCAGGGGAACCAGCCCCAGCATTTT. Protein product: CASSQGPQGNQPQHF.

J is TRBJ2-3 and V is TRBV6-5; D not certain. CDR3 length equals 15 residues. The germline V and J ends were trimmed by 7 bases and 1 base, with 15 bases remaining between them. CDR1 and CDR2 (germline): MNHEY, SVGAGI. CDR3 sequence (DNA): TGTGCCAGCAAAGACTGGGCGGCGGGCACAGATACGCAGTATTTT. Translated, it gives CASKDWAAGTDTQYF.

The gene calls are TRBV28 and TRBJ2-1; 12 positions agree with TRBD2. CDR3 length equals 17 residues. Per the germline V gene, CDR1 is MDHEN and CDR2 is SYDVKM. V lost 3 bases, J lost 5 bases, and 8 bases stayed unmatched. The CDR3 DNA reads TGTGCCAGCAGTTTGGGTCCTAGCGGGGGGGTCCACAATGAGCAGTTCTTC. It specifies CASSLGPSGGVHNEQFF. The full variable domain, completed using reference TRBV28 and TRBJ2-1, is DVKVTQSSRYLVKRTGEKVFLECVQDMDHENMFWYRQDPGLGLRLIYFSYDVKMKEKGDIPEGYSVSREKKERFSLILESASTNQTSMYLCASSLGPSGGVHNEQFFGPGTRLTVL.